Sequencing of this T cell receptor beta chain was carried out in a study of blood T cell repertoires in COVID-19. Study members were between about 18 and 100 years old and lived in 24 US regions. Cohort placement rested on clinical history that participants reported themselves. Donors in Cohort 3 who had recovered were those with two negative PCRs, healthcare professional clearance, or resolution of their symptoms. The germline V gene encodes CDR1 KGHSH and CDR2 LQKENI. The V gene lost 2 bases and the J gene lost 1 base, with 5 bases spanning the gap. The length of the CDR3 is 13 residues. With regard to this clone: In the same sample, other DNA sequences code for this CDR3.

Here immunoSEQ multiplex PCR was the method, and the copy in TCRdb shows in-frame clones only, minus some. The table lists around 180,000 clones, under 90% of them singletons. The receptor's source is a man in his forties or fifties who had recovered from COVID-19. The rearrangement uses TRBV18 and TRBJ1-1; no clear D gene. The sequencing sample was made of PBMCs or T cells enriched from blood (not recorded which). The CDR3 coding sequence is TGTGCCAGCTCACCAGGGCCGAACACTGAAGCTTTCTTT. It yields the protein CASSPGPNTEAFF.